Each of the 6 T cell receptor beta chains below was sequenced from the same sample in a study of blood T cell repertoires in COVID-19. Sequenced by immunoSEQ multiplex PCR; TCRdb stores in-frame clones only, minus some. The sample lists around 240,000 clones; approximately 82% were seen once. Sequences were obtained from peripheral blood. The source of these receptors is a woman at least 80 years old with acute or convalescent COVID-19.

V and J are TRBV28 and TRBJ1-4; D call uncertain. CDR1 is MDHEN, CDR2 SYDVKM, per germline. This CDR3 is built from 13 residues. The germline V and J ends were trimmed by 5 bases and 5 bases, with 9 bases remaining between them. This CDR3 is CASSVVRNEKLFF. The CDR3 nucleotides are TGTGCCAGCAGTGTAGTGCGAAATGAAAAACTGTTTTTT.

The chain uses TRBV2 and TRBJ1-2; perhaps TRBD1 as D (6 bases). CDR1 SNHLY and CDR2 FYNNEI come from the germline V gene. V dropped 2 bases and J dropped 4 bases, with 8 bases sitting between them. CDR3 length: 13 residues. The DNA for the CDR3 is TGTGCCAGCAGTGAAAGACAGGTCTATGGCTACACCTTC. As protein: CASSERQVYGYTF.

This chain links TRBV28 with TRBJ1-5; 8 bases match TRBD1. Losses at the gene ends were 2 bases for V and 0 bases for J; bases not matched to a gene: 15. This CDR3 is 20 amino acids long. CDR1 and CDR2 (germline): MDHEN, SYDVKM. The chain's CDR3 is CASSLPSTGEVRYSNQPQHF. The CDR3 DNA follows: TGTGCCAGCAGTTTACCCTCGACAGGGGAGGTTCGGTATAGCAATCAGCCCCAGCATTTT.

The chain joins TRBV25-1 to TRBJ2-3; TRBD2 matches at 9 bases. This CDR3 has 15 amino acids. From germline, CDR1 is MGHDK and CDR2 SYGVNS. J was trimmed by 2 bases and V by 6 bases; bases with no gene match: 6. CDR3 sequence: CASSGTSMATDTQYF. Written as DNA, the CDR3 is TGTGCCAGCAGCGGGACTAGCATGGCCACAGATACGCAGTATTTT. The complete variable domain, with remaining parts taken from reference TRBV25-1 and TRBJ2-3, reads EADIYQTPRYLVIGTGKKITLECSQTMGHDKMYWYQQDPGMELHLIHYSYGVNSTEKGDLSSESTVSRIRTEHFPLTLESARPSHTSQYLCASSGTSMATDTQYFGPGTRLTVL.

The chain links TRBV5-4 to TRBJ2-5; 16 positions agree with TRBD2. V lost 4 bases and J lost 5; bases outside the gene matches: 5. CDR1 is SGHNT and CDR2 is YYREEE in the germline V gene (reference sequence). The CDR3 is 16 residues long. The CDR3 loop reads CASSPGLAGGPETQYF. The CDR3 DNA is TGTGCCAGCAGCCCGGGACTAGCGGGGGGGCCTGAGACCCAGTACTTC.

V is TRBV5-1 and J is TRBJ2-5, with a weak D call TRBD1 (6 bases). V shed 5 bases and J shed 0 bases, with 20 bases lying between them. Germline V gene lookup returns CDR1 SGHRS and CDR2 YFSETQ. This CDR3 spans 17 amino acids. CDR3: CASRRAESGVNQETQYF. The CDR3, as DNA: TGCGCCAGCAGACGAGCCGAGTCAGGGGTTAACCAAGAGACCCAGTACTTC.